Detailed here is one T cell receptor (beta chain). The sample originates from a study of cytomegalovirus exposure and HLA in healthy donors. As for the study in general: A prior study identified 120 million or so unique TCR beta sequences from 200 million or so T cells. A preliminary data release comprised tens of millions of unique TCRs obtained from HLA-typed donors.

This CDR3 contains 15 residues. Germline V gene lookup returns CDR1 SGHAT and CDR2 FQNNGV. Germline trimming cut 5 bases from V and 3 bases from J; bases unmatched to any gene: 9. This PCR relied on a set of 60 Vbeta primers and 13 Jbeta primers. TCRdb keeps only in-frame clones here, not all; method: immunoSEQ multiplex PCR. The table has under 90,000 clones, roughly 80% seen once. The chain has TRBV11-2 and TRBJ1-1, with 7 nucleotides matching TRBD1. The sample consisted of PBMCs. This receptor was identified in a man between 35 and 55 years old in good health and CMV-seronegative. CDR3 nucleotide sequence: TGTGCCAGCAGCCCTCCTACAGGGGCTGACACTGAAGCTTTCTTT. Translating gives CASSPPTGADTEAFF.